These 24 T cell receptor beta chains originate from one sample sequenced in a study of cytomegalovirus exposure and HLA in healthy donors. PCR used 60 Vbeta primers and 13 Jbeta primers. Using immunoSEQ multiplex PCR, the repertoire was profiled, and TCRdb retains in-frame clones only, with some absent. The data hold around 140,000 clones, with just under 75% observed a single time. The specimen was PBMCs. All receptors come from a woman in her late teens or twenties in good health and CMV-seronegative.

The chain links TRBV7-2 to TRBJ1-1; D not resolved. Looked up from germline, CDR1 is SGHTA and CDR2 is FQGNSA. The CDR3 has 14 residues. With 7 bases removed from V and 2 bases from J, the gap between germline ends came to 14 bases. The CDR3 sequence: CASTASYSNTEAFF. CDR3 DNA sequence: TGTGCCAGCACCGCTTCCTACAGTAACACTGAAGCTTTCTTT.

The V and J genes are TRBV10-3 and TRBJ1-6; perhaps TRBD1 as D (6 bases). The germline V and J ends were trimmed by 5 bases and 7 bases, with 12 bases remaining between them. The CDR3 is 14 amino acids. Per the germline V gene, CDR1 is ENHRY and CDR2 is SYGVKD. Here the CDR3 DNA reads TGTGCCATCAGTATACAGGGAACCAATTCACCCCTCCACTTT. Its protein is CAISIQGTNSPLHF.

The chain combines TRBV28 with TRBJ1-6, with D unclear. Germline assignment: CDR1 MDHEN and CDR2 SYDVKM. This CDR3 region has 14 residues. Trimming removed 6 bases at V and 10 bases at J, with 16 bases between. CDR3 loop: CASRARESLSPLHF. The CDR3 region has the DNA TGTGCCAGCAGGGCTCGGGAGTCACTATCACCCCTCCACTTT.

This chain links TRBV9 with TRBJ2-6; D remains unclear. V gave up 0 bases and J gave up 0 bases, with 4 bases separating them. Germline CDR1 SGDLS, CDR2 YYNGEE. This CDR3 has 15 residues. The CDR3 spells CASSVGDSGANVLTF. The DNA for the CDR3 is TGTGCCAGCAGCGTAGGCGACTCTGGGGCCAACGTCCTGACTTTC. Using reference TRBV9 and TRBJ2-6 for the parts outside the CDR3, the full variable domain is DSGVTQTPKHLITATGQRVTLRCSPRSGDLSVYWYQQSLDQGLQFLIQYYNGEERAKGNILERFSAQQFPDLHSELNLSSLELGDSALYFCASSVGDSGANVLTFGAGSRLTVL.

Only one count was recorded for this clone. V is TRBV4-1 and J is TRBJ1-2; 11 nucleotides align to TRBD1. This CDR3 has 16 amino acids. Unmatched junction bases numbered 4, after V lost 0 bases and J lost 4 bases. CDR1 and CDR2 from the germline V gene are MGHRA and YSYEKL. The CDR3 here is CASSQDWTGGLYGYTF. DNA for the CDR3: TGCGCCAGCAGCCAAGATTGGACAGGGGGCCTCTATGGCTACACCTTC.

J is TRBJ2-3 and V is TRBV7-2; 11 nucleotides align to TRBD2. Per germline, CDR1 SGHTA and CDR2 FQGNSA. V shed 5 bases and J 5 bases; nucleotides not matched to a gene: 6. CDR3 size: 15 residues. CDR3 DNA sequence: TGTGCCAGCAGCCCCTCTGGACTAGCGGGAGATACGCAGTATTTT. As protein: CASSPSGLAGDTQYF. Combining the CDR3 with reference TRBV7-2 and TRBJ2-3 gives the whole variable domain GAGVSQSPSNKVTEKGKDVELRCDPISGHTALYWYRQSLGQGLEFLIYFQGNSAPDKSGLPSDRFSAERTGGSVSTLTIQRTQQEDSAVYLCASSPSGLAGDTQYFGPGTRLTVL.

This clone turned up a few times. V is TRBV5-4 and J is TRBJ1-2, with D possibly being TRBD1 (6 bases). Looked up from germline, CDR1 is SGHNT and CDR2 is YYREEE (reference sequence). This CDR3 is 12 amino acids long. Trimming took off 6 bases at V and 6 bases at J, with 12 bases between the two ends. CDR3 in DNA: TGTGCCAGCACCATCGACAGGAATGGCTACACCTTC. Amino acids: CASTIDRNGYTF.

The gene calls are TRBV28 and TRBJ1-2, with no clear D. V gave up 1 base and J gave up 6 bases, with 9 bases separating them. The CDR3 consists of 13 residues. The germline CDR1 and CDR2 sequences are MDHEN and SYDVKM. The CDR3 reads CASSLLLSDGYTF. The CDR3, as DNA: TGTGCCAGCAGTTTATTGCTAAGCGATGGCTACACCTTC.

The V call is TRBV5-6, the J call TRBJ2-7; 8 positions match TRBD1. Trimming removed 5 bases from V and 6 bases from J; junction bases left unmatched: 7. Germline CDR1 is SGHDT and CDR2 is YYEEEE. The CDR3 is made up of 13 amino acids. CDR3 in amino acids: CASSPTGGGEQYV. In nucleotides, the CDR3 is TGTGCCAGCAGTCCTACAGGGGGTGGCGAGCAGTACGTC.

The chain uses TRBV6-5 and TRBJ2-1; perhaps TRBD2 as D (7 bases). Germline V gene lookup returns CDR1 MNHEY and CDR2 SVGAGI. V was shortened by 6 bases and J by 4 bases, with 16 bases between the two germline ends. This CDR3 has 15 residues. The CDR3 bases are TGTGCCAGCAGACACCAGCGGGACAAGTACAATGAGCAGTTCTTC. This gives the protein CASRHQRDKYNEQFF.

CDR3 nucleotide sequence: TGTGCCAGCAGCGTAGTAGCAGCCGCCTACAATGAGCAGTTCTTC. Protein product: CASSVVAAAYNEQFF. The rearrangement links TRBV9 to TRBJ2-1, with unresolved D. The germline V and J ends were trimmed by 0 bases and 2 bases, with 9 bases remaining between them. The CDR3 covers 15 residues. The germline CDR1 and CDR2 sequences are SGDLS and YYNGEE.

This sequence joins TRBV6-6 and TRBJ2-5; 10 nucleotides agree with TRBD1. Germline V CDR1 and CDR2: MNHNY, SVGAGI (reference sequence). The CDR3 has 15 residues. The V segment lost 5 bases and the J segment 4 bases; nucleotides outside the gene matches: 7. Written as DNA, the CDR3 is TGTGCCAGCAGTAACCCGACAGGGGGCCGAGAGACCCAGTACTTC. This gives the protein CASSNPTGGRETQYF.

The chain joins TRBV19 to TRBJ1-5; D gene ambiguous. The CDR3 is 12 residues long. Per germline, CDR1 LNHDA and CDR2 SQIVND (reference sequence). Trimming shortened V by 5 bases and J by 6 bases, and 8 bases separated the two germline ends. The CDR3, as DNA: TGTGCCAGTAGTCTAGGCGGTCAGCCCCAGCATTTT. Its protein is CASSLGGQPQHF.

The CDR3 protein is CASSITSGTYNEQFF. The CDR3, as DNA: TGTGCCAGCAGCATCACTAGCGGGACCTACAATGAGCAGTTCTTC. The chain links TRBV7-2 to TRBJ2-1; 10 positions agree with TRBD2. Looked up from germline, CDR1 is SGHTA and CDR2 is FQGNSA. After removal of 5 bases from V and 2 bases from J, the junction contained 3 bases not matched to a gene. The CDR3 is 15 amino acids.

The chain uses TRBV23-1 and TRBJ2-4, with D uncertain. TRBV23-1 is an open reading frame whose function is uncertain. The CDR3 is 13 amino acids. V was shortened by 11 bases and J by 0 bases, with 11 bases between the two germline ends. The CDR3 loop is CALRLLAKNIQYF. Written as DNA, the CDR3 is TGCGCCCTACGTCTTCTAGCCAAAAACATTCAGTACTTC.

The V call is TRBV4-3, the J call TRBJ2-3; 15 bases map to TRBD2. Germline trimming cut 1 base from V and 6 bases from J; bases unmatched to any gene: 2. The germline V gene has CDR1 LGHNA and CDR2 YSLEER. The CDR3 has 16 residues. The DNA for the CDR3 is TGCGCCAGCAGCCAAGTGGGGACTAGCGGGAGGGATACGCAGTATTTT. Amino acids: CASSQVGTSGRDTQYF.

CDR3 amino acids: CASSIRGGTDTQYF. The CDR3 DNA is TGTGCCAGCAGTATACGGGGGGGGACAGATACGCAGTATTTT. The genes are TRBV7-2 and TRBJ2-3; 8 bases line up with TRBD2. The CDR3 contains 14 residues. V dropped 6 bases and J dropped 3; count of bases not matched to a gene: 5. Per germline, CDR1 SGHTA and CDR2 FQGNSA.

This rearrangement joins TRBV2 to TRBJ1-1; D unclear. The germline CDR1 and CDR2 sequences are SNHLY and FYNNEI. The CDR3 sequence is 13 residues long. Trimming removed 5 bases at V and 6 bases at J, with 13 bases between. The CDR3 is CASSPRGLAEAFF. DNA for the CDR3: TGTGCCAGCAGTCCACGAGGCCTAGCTGAAGCTTTCTTT.

This rearrangement joins TRBV6-1 to TRBJ1-5; D is unresolved. V was clipped by 2 bases and J by 1 base, with 12 bases between them. CDR3 length equals 16 residues. Germline V gene data show CDR1 as MNHNS and CDR2 as SASEGT. CDR3 bases: TGTGCCAGCAGTGAACTGTCGGGGAGGAGCAATCAGCCCCAGCATTTT. It translates to CASSELSGRSNQPQHF.

This chain links TRBV10-3 with TRBJ2-1; 8 nucleotides align to TRBD2. V dropped 2 bases and J dropped 10; count of bases not matched to a gene: 10. This CDR3 contains 15 residues. CDR1 is ENHRY, CDR2 SYGVKD, per germline. CDR3 sequence: CAISEGLGGASEQFF. The CDR3 coding sequence is TGTGCCATCAGTGAGGGGCTCGGGGGGGCCAGCGAGCAGTTCTTC.

The CDR3 region has the DNA TGTGCCAGCAGTGAATTATACCTAACTGAGGGATACAATGAGCAGTTCTTC. Translating gives CASSELYLTEGYNEQFF. The chain combines TRBV6-1 with TRBJ2-1, with D perhaps matching TRBD2 (5 bases). Trimming removed 2 bases at V and 4 bases at J, with 18 bases between. The length of the CDR3 is 17 residues. Germline V gene sequence: CDR1 MNHNS, CDR2 SASEGT.

There are many counts of this clone. The CDR3 is CASSQGPPRQGNTEAFF. The CDR3 region has the DNA TGCGCCAGCAGCCAAGGTCCCCCGAGACAGGGGAACACTGAAGCTTTCTTT. The chain uses TRBV4-3 and TRBJ1-1; TRBD1 matches at 7 bases. Germline loops: CDR1 LGHNA, CDR2 YSLEER. The CDR3 consists of 17 residues. V lost 1 base, J lost 1 base, and 9 bases stayed unmatched.

The sample holds a few counts of this clone. The rearrangement links TRBV29-1 to TRBJ1-5, with D possibly matching TRBD1 (5 bases). The CDR3 consists of 13 residues. Germline CDR1 is SQVTM and CDR2 is ANQGSEA. Trimming took 6 bases from V and 1 from J, leaving 10 bases between them. DNA of the CDR3: TGCAGCGTCCTATGGGGCAGCAATCAGCCCCAGCATTTT. Translating it yields CSVLWGSNQPQHF.

The CDR3 DNA follows: TGCGCCAGCAGCTTGGTTTCTAGGCGGCAGAACTATGGCTACACCTTC. It specifies CASSLVSRRQNYGYTF. The chain recombines TRBV5-1 with TRBJ1-2; unclear D gene. Trimming removed 0 bases at V and 2 bases at J, with 14 bases between. The germline CDR1 and CDR2 sequences are SGHRS and YFSETQ. The CDR3 is made up of 16 amino acids.